This T cell receptor beta chain was recovered during a study of cytomegalovirus exposure and HLA in healthy donors (dated 2017 in TCRdb). About the study as a whole: In an earlier analysis of 450 to 750 of the donors, 276 Gb of sequence data and approximately 120 million unique TCR beta sequences from 180 million or so T cells were reported. An early release that covered about 640 HLA-typed donors contained about 300 gigabases of sequencing data and roughly 84 million unique TCR sequences. Of the 300 to 450 genotyped donors, around 81% fell in the genetic ancestry cluster associated with self-reported Caucasian donors. The study aimed to test whether cataloging public T cell receptors could reveal signatures of past pathogen exposure. The study used immunosequencing to profile the T cell repertoires of hundreds of subjects and linked those repertoires to cytomegalovirus serostatus. Besides the first cohort of approximately 670 subjects, a separate validation cohort made up of 120 or so different subjects was used. The study combined high-throughput TCR immunosequencing, statistical association of individual TCRs with disease status, and machine learning to predict cytomegalovirus infection status. A later analysis re-analyzed previously published TCR beta repertoires from 666 donors and added high-resolution HLA genotyping to study TCR occurrence patterns. Rather than drawing on any new phenotypic data, the later analysis identified candidate immune exposures from TCR beta sequences and the way those sequences occurred across donors. To decide whether each TCR beta V gene segment behaved as functional or pseudogenic, an earlier analysis of some 580 of the donors relied on high-throughput TCR beta sequencing. Donor age, sex, ethnicity and CMV serostatus were collected together with the repertoire data. A later genetic analysis used genome-wide SNP genotypes for about 65% of the roughly 670 donors, treating that subset as a discovery cohort. Every discovery cohort repertoire had been produced on one sequencing platform. HLA typing included class I and class II loci at four-digit resolution. Typing coverage differed by locus: A, B, C, DRB1 and DQB1 were typed in roughly 620-640 donors, DQA1 in about 550, DPA1 in approximately 600, and DPB1 in 450 to 480. Several DR-DQ haplotypes were handled as single units for association and clustering because linkage in the cohort was strong. Across approximately 400 genotyped donors of the cohort, an average of approximately 240,000 unique TCR beta nucleotide sequences per donor were sequenced, and 15% to 20% of those sequences were non-productive.

The method behind the library was the immunoSEQ multiplex PCR assay. A mixture of 60 forward primers for TCR Vbeta segments and 13 reverse primers for TCR Jbeta segments was used in the multiplex PCR. The CDR3 region of rearranged TCR beta genes was amplified from genomic DNA by a multiplex PCR assay. Amplified TCR beta libraries were sequenced as 87-base-pair reads on the Illumina HiSeq System. From the authors' description of their analysis: Across the roughly 640 repertoires, a later analysis counted 60 million to 90 million unique TCR beta chains, 9.5 million to 12 million of which were shared by at least two donors. Raw reads were error-corrected and collapsed into unique sequences by a nearest-neighbor algorithm in which closely related sequences were merged to remove PCR and sequencing errors. CDR3 sequences were aligned to IMGT reference sequences to assign V, D and J gene segments. For a sequence to be retained, a match of at least six nucleotides to both a V gene segment and a J gene segment was required. A rearrangement was called productive if the CDR3 had no stop codons and remained in frame with V and J, and every other rearrangement was called non-productive. CDR3 was defined according to IMGT convention as the region running from the second conserved V-encoded cysteine to the conserved J-encoded phenylalanine. The earlier analysis of 587 of the donors excluded sequences that lacked an unambiguous match to a single V gene segment. An earlier analysis of around 600 of the donors classified V segments as functional when productive rearrangements were above 56.7% and as segregating when the standard deviation between donors was above 5%. A statistical classification framework was built to diagnose cytomegalovirus status from the catalog of TCR beta chain sequences. In a later analysis, TCR nucleotide sequences were compared against IMGT/GENE-DB human TR gene sequences so that V and J genes could be assigned. A later analysis assigned CDR3 sequences and most-parsimonious VDJ recombination scenarios with the TCRdist pipeline. In a later analysis, every TCR beta chain was defined by the combination of its CDR3 amino acid sequence and its V-gene family, and reads without a unique V-gene family were dropped. A later analysis removed over 500 highly shared, low-generation-probability nucleotide sequences to deal with suspected cross-contamination and a sequencing artifact. A later analysis calculated a clonal expansion index for each public chain from normalized within-repertoire ranks of inferred template counts. A later analysis computed generation probabilities with a VDJ recombination model fitted to out-of-frame rearrangements, and checked the results against IGoR. In a later analysis, hypergeometric tests were used to score TCR-TCR, TCR-HLA and TCR-CMV co-occurrence, with a repertoire-size bias correction applied to TCR pairs. To estimate false discovery rates, a later analysis permuted the HLA or CMV assignments 20 times. In a later analysis, co-occurring TCRs were grouped with DBSCAN, and TCRdist sequence similarity was added when clustering was performed within HLA-allele-positive subsets. Repertoires with fewer than 30,000 or more than 120,000 public chains, plus five repertoires with anomalous nucleotide sharing, were excluded from co-occurrence clustering. TCRdb took over this immuneACCESS table, retaining in-frame rearrangements with V and J assigned. Such tables are incomplete; in checked studies, under half of the missing clones stem from an unresolved V gene, and the remainder is unexplained. That table gives V, J and clone size, and the DNA gave D and trimming. The sample table lists over 120,000 clones, approximately 82% of them with a count of one. The ten largest clonotypes hold roughly 9.7% of the sample.

The cohort consisted of approximately 670 healthy bone marrow donors. At the time of sampling, all cohort members were nominally healthy, though unrecorded immune exposures were likely present. The donor was CMV seropositive and belonged to the group of about 290 seropositive cohort members. Each donor provided a peripheral blood sample, and peripheral blood mononuclear cells were used for TCR beta sequencing. The Qiagen DNeasy Blood Extraction Kit was used to extract genomic DNA from the blood cell samples. Results the study describes overall, beyond this receptor: A later analysis found that HLA-associated TCR beta chains were more clonally expanded and had lower generation probabilities than equally common non-associated chains. A later analysis associated about 17,000 TCR beta sequences with specific HLA alleles at a false discovery rate of 0.05. Across donors, most TCR sequences were observed very rarely, whereas some public TCRs were present in many individuals. Linkage disequilibrium might explain the correlated functional status among segregating V segments, but an unknown experimental factor could not be excluded. Because counts were too low, seventeen rarely observed V segments, including chromosome 9 orphons, were left out of the earlier analysis of over 550 of the donors. The classifier was reported to diagnose cytomegalovirus status with high specificity and sensitivity in both the original and validation cohorts. Because HLA typing was missing for some donors at each locus, association tests included only the typed subset. In an earlier analysis of around 600 of the donors, most TCR beta V segments were observed in productive rearrangements about 87% or about 30% of the time, broadly matching IMGT annotations. The sequencing pipeline was judged likely to have produced a cluster of highly shared sequence variants as a technical artifact. The only immune exposure information available for the cohort was CMV serostatus. Compared with the roughly 670-donor mean, donors in an Asian-associated ancestry cluster had fewer N-insertions in productive TCRs, according to a later genetic analysis. A later analysis found that most CMV-associated TCR beta chains appeared HLA-restricted, with HLA associations seemingly driven largely by CMV exposure. In vitro tests confirmed that a few of the cytomegalovirus-associated TCR beta chains recognize cytomegalovirus antigens. In a later genetic analysis, a missense DCLRE1C variant was associated with V-gene and J-gene trimming of TCR beta chains, and the association was replicated in an independent cohort. Some IMGT-functional V segments, including TRBV6-2 and TRBV6-3, could not be distinguished by the 87-base-pair reads and were therefore excluded. The authors suggested that the approach could potentially be extended to other disease states and immunological phenotypes. The cohort was sequenced for TCR beta chains only, and without alpha or paired-chain data the features that could be detected were limited. Presence/absence analyses assumed roughly uniform sequencing depth across donors, an assumption that may not hold. When HLA alleles, especially DR and DQ, strongly co-occurred, TCR associations were difficult to assign to individual alleles. A further reported finding was that TCR beta sequences accurately predicted the HLA-A and HLA-B alleles for most subjects in the first cohort. According to a later analysis, TCR association rates differed among HLA loci, with DRB1 alleles showing the most associated TCRs and HLA-C alleles showing the fewest. According to a later analysis, parvovirus B19, influenza, CMV and Epstein-Barr virus appeared linked to several top co-occurrence clusters. A total of 150 to 200 TCR beta chains were listed by the study as associated with cytomegalovirus.

CDR1 SGHDT and CDR2 YYEEEE were looked up in the germline V gene. V is reduced by 4 bases and J by 2 bases, leaving a spacing of 13 bases between them. The CDR3 covers 15 residues, taking in both the cysteine and the phenylalanine. CDR3 DNA only is kept here, 45 bases in frame from base 1. Concerning this clone itself: Its antigen is currently not known. No base quality values were provided; no much bigger clone lies one nucleotide off.

The sequence derives from a woman aged 60-75 years in good health and CMV-seropositive. Sequencing was performed on PBMCs. The sequence is built from TRBV5-6 and TRBJ2-1; TRBD2 is perhaps the D gene, given 6 matching bases. CDR3 protein: CASSNGRSPYNEQFF. In nucleotides, the sequence is TGTGCCAGCAGCAACGGGAGATCCCCCTACAATGAGCAGTTCTTC.